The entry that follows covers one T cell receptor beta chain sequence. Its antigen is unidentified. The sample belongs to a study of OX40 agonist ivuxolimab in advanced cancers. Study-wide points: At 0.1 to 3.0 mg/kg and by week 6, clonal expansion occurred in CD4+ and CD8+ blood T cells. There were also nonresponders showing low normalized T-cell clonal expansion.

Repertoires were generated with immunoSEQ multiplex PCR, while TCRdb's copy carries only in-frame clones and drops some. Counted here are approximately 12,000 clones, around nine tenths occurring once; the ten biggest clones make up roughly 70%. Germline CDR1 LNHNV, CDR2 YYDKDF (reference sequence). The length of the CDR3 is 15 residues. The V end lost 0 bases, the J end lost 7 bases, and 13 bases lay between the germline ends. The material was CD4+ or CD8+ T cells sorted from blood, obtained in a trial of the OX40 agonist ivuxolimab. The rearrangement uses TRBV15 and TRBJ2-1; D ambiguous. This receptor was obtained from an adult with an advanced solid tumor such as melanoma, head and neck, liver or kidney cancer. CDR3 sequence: CATSRERAVGNEQFF. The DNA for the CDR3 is TGTGCCACCAGCAGAGAAAGGGCTGTGGGTAATGAGCAGTTCTTC.